This TCR beta chain derives from a study of cytomegalovirus exposure and HLA in healthy donors. Per the germline V gene, CDR1 is SGHTA and CDR2 is FQGNSA. V trimming: 3 bases; J trimming: 3 bases; junction bases outside the gene matches: 7. This CDR3 has 16 residues. Primers: 60 Vbeta forward and 13 Jbeta reverse. The method was immunoSEQ multiplex PCR; TCRdb's version includes in-frame clones alone and lacks a portion of them. This table has 75,000 to 80,000 clones, around 80% appearing once. The specimen was PBMCs. The source of this sequence is a male donor in good health and CMV-seronegative. The rearrangement joins TRBV7-2 to TRBJ2-7; 11 bases match TRBD1. CDR3 nucleotides: TGTGCCAGCAGCTTGAGGACCGGGACAGGGGGCTACGAGCAGTACTTC. Translated, it gives CASSLRTGTGGYEQYF.